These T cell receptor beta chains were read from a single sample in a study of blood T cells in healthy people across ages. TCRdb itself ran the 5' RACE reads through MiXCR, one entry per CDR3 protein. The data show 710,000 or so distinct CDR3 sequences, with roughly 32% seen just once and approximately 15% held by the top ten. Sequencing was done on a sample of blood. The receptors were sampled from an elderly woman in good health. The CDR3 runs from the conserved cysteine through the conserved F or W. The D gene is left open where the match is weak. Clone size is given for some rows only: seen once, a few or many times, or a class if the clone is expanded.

TGTGCCAGCAGTTTATGGTCCAGGGACGCTAATTCACCCCTCCACTTT,CASSLWSRDANSPLHF,.,TRBV27,few,TRBJ1-6
TGTGCCACCTCGGATGAAAAACTGTTTTTT,CATSDEKLFF,.,TRBV28,many,TRBJ1-4
TGTGCCACCAGCCGTTCAGCGGGGTCCGGGGAGCTGTTTTTT,CATSRSAGSGELFF,TRBD2,TRBV15,many,TRBJ2-2
TGCAGTGCTCTAGGTCGGGTGGGGCCTCAGCGCGAGACCCAGTACTTC,CSALGRVGPQRETQYF,.,TRBV20-1,many,TRBJ2-5
TGTGCCAGCAGCCAAGATTTCGGGCAGGGACGAGAGACCCAGTACTTC,CASSQDFGQGRETQYF,.,TRBV4-2,.,TRBJ2-5
TGCAGCGCCGATCCAGGCACAGATACGCAGTATTTT,CSADPGTDTQYF,.,TRBV20-1,many,TRBJ2-3
TGTGCCAGCAGCCAAGATCTCGGGACAGGGGAATACGAGCAGTACTTC,CASSQDLGTGEYEQYF,TRBD1,TRBV4-2,many,TRBJ2-7
TGTGCCAGCAGCCTTAGCGCGGGCAGGGAGCAGTTCTTC,CASSLSAGREQFF,.,TRBV9,many,TRBJ2-1
TGTGCCAGCAGCTTGAGGCTAGCGGGGGCCCTGGCTTACGAGCAGTACTTC,CASSLRLAGALAYEQYF,TRBD2,TRBV5-6,many,TRBJ2-7
TGCAGCGTTCGGACAGGGGGGGCAGATACGCAGTATTTT,CSVRTGGADTQYF,TRBD1,TRBV29-1,many,TRBJ2-3
TGCGCCAGCAGCCTGAACATGAACACTGAAGCTTTCTTT,CASSLNMNTEAFF,.,TRBV5-1,many,TRBJ1-1
TGTGCCAGCAGCACAGAACAGGGAGGCGAGCAGTACTTC,CASSTEQGGEQYF,.,TRBV7-6,many,TRBJ2-7
TGTGCCAGCAGCAAAGGGGTCGAGACCCAGTACTTC,CASSKGVETQYF,.,TRBV4-2,few,TRBJ2-5
TGTGCCTGGAGTGTACGGGGGGGCGGGCAGCCCCAGCATTTT,CAWSVRGGGQPQHF,.,TRBV30,many,TRBJ1-5
TGTGCCAGCAGCTTTACGGGTTCTGGGGCCAACGTCCTGACTTTC,CASSFTGSGANVLTF,.,TRBV7-2,many,TRBJ2-6
TGTGCCAGCAGCCGAAGTATGAGGGAAAACATTCAGTACTTC,CASSRSMRENIQYF,.,TRBV7-9,.,TRBJ2-4
TGTGCCAGCAGCTCCTTTAGCGGGGTAGGCGAGACCCAGTACTTC,CASSSFSGVGETQYF,TRBD2,TRBV7-9,many,TRBJ2-5